This TCR beta chain stems from a study of CD8+CD57+ T cells in acquired aplastic anemia. With 7 bases removed from V and 4 bases from J, the gap between germline ends came to 23 bases. The germline V gene has CDR1 SEHNR and CDR2 FQNEAQ (reference sequence). CDR3 length: 16 residues. Genomic DNA was employed as the template in profiling TCR beta VDJ and CDR3. TCRdb re-called the reads through MiXCR, storing one row per CDR3 protein. The sample has about 20,000 distinct CDR3 sequences; 40% are singletons. Patients sequenced had flow cytometry evidence of CD8+CD57+ cell expansion. This clonotype came up many times. Its antigen is currently unknown. Notes on the study in general: Patients had CD8+CD57+ cells showing lower diversity than total CD4+ and CD8+ pools.

The sequence was collected from a human donor with aplastic anemia. The chain links TRBV7-9 to TRBJ2-7; D is perhaps TRBD1 (5 bases). Source material: CD8+CD57+ T cells sorted from PBMCs. Subset of the sample: bead-enriched CD8+CD57+ effector memory T cells from SAA patients. Here the CDR3 reads CASTPNQGLGMYEQYF. The CDR3 DNA follows: TGTGCCAGCACACCCAATCAGGGTCTAGGGATGTACGAGCAGTACTTC.